This T cell receptor (beta chain) derives from a study of glioma-infiltrating T cells. Study outcomes and limitations: A blood CDR3 motif signature was depleted in highly divergent patients.

CDR1 and CDR2 from the germline V gene are MNHNS and SASEGT. The CDR3 is 13 amino acids. The iRepertoire nested amplicon-rescue multiplex PCR amplified TCR alpha and beta CDR3s from RNA. For one-step reverse transcription and amplification, 100-400 ng of tissue mRNA or PBMC total RNA was used. TCRdb called the multiplex PCR reads again in MiXCR, with one record for every CDR3 protein. The sample lists 300,000 to 400,000 distinct CDR3 sequences, 41% occurring once. Points on this clonotype: Its antigen remains unknown. One junction end does not reproduce the germline sequence, and a read error may be involved.

Sequences were obtained from glioma tissue, nonneoplastic brain tissue, or PBMCs (not recorded which). The V and J genes are TRBV6-1 and TRBJ1-4, with D hard to call. The clonotype was recovered from a human donor with low-grade glioma or glioblastoma, undergoing nonglioma brain surgery, or in good health (not recorded which). The chain's CDR3 is CDSKLGLNEKLFF. CDR3 in DNA: TGTGACAGCAAATTAGGGTTAAATGAAAAACTGTTTTTT.